This T cell receptor beta chain derives from a study of CD8 T cells in ankylosing spondylitis (dated by TCRdb to 2017 to 2019). Background on the whole study: T cell receptor beta repertoires were profiled in healthy donors and ankylosing spondylitis patients so that disease-linked TCR variants could be found. In total, the full study cohort was made up of some 110 healthy donors and 20 to 25 ankylosing spondylitis patients. Peripheral blood was sampled, and synovial fluid was also collected from ankylosing spondylitis patients.

The paper's findings and limits, for the study overall: The disease-linked clones were reported to be significantly enriched in matched synovial fluid samples from ankylosing spondylitis patients. A TCR beta motif of 7 or 8 highly homologous amino acid variants appeared characteristic of blood from ankylosing spondylitis patients. Some motif variants had previously been reported in the synovial fluid and blood of reactive arthritis patients, which suggests shared mechanisms of disease initiation. The disease-linked clones had a CD8+ phenotype and were found at relatively low frequencies in peripheral blood.

The reads were generated on an Illumina HiSeq 2500. Quantitative 5'-RACE with molecular barcodes was used to prepare TCR beta libraries. Regarding the original processing steps: Disease-linked TCR variants were identified with a new computational method built on a probabilistic model of VDJ rearrangement. The public reads were quality trimmed at Q25 with fastp and then assembled into clones with MiXCR by TCRdb, keeping productive beta chains. All rows with the same CDR3 protein become a single entry with the most common DNA and genes. The V and J calls and clone size are TCRdb's, not the authors'. The sample has hundreds of thousands of distinct CDR3 sequences on record, 30% to 40% of them singletons. 3.5% to 4.5% of the sample goes to the ten largest clones. Reading from cysteine to phenylalanine, the CDR3 counts 15 amino acids. Of the read, only the CDR3 DNA is kept; its 45 bases are in frame from base 1. Reading the germline V gene (reference sequence) gives CDR1 DFQATT and CDR2 SNEGSKA. Germline trimming amounts to 2 bases on V and 4 bases on J, with 10 as the count of junction bases outside the gene matches.

Only a few counts were recorded for this clonotype. Its antigen is unknown. Per-nucleotide qualities are absent, and no much larger clonotype sits a single base away. The V gene is TRBV20-1 and the J gene is TRBJ2-7; 8 bases in the junction line up with TRBD1. Sequences were obtained from blood, either unsorted or a sorted T cell fraction (not recorded which). The receptor's source is a male donor with ankylosing spondylitis or in good health (not recorded which). The CDR3 in this case is CSARKTGGLPYEQYF. The base sequence is TGCAGTGCTAGAAAAACAGGGGGGCTTCCTTACGAGCAGTACTTC.